This TCR beta chain was recorded in a study of OX40 agonist ivuxolimab in advanced cancers. Study-level information: Enrolled patients in dose escalation had cancers that were hepatocellular carcinoma, melanoma, renal cell or head and neck cancer. The eligibility criteria allowed prior anti-PD-1, anti-PD-L1 or anti-CTLA-4 therapy, and 40% had some. Points from the study as a whole: In the 0.1 to 3.0 mg/kg range, CD4+ and CD8+ blood T cells had expanded clonally by week 6.

CDR1 and CDR2 (germline): LGHNA, YNFKEQ. J lost 8 bases, V lost 0 bases, and 10 bases had no gene match. CDR3 size: 17 residues. Using immunoSEQ multiplex PCR, the repertoire was profiled, and TCRdb retains in-frame clones only, with some absent. The sample contains around 26,000 clones, over 60% of which appear only once. As concerns this clone: Antigen: not known.

V and J are TRBV4-2 and TRBJ1-6, with TRBD1 matching 7 bases. Sequencing was performed on CD4+ or CD8+ T cells sorted from blood, taken in a trial of the OX40 agonist ivuxolimab. This sequence originates from an adult with an advanced solid tumor such as melanoma, head and neck, liver or kidney cancer. The CDR3 here is CASSQDTPGQIYSPLHF. CDR3 DNA: TGTGCCAGCAGCCAAGATACCCCGGGACAGATATATTCACCCCTCCACTTT.